These 6 T cell receptor beta chains came from one sample sequenced in a study of T-cell memory formation after mild COVID-19. TCRdb recomputed calls from the 5' RACE reads with MiXCR, one row per CDR3 protein. This table has 470,000 or so distinct CDR3 sequences, about 19% appearing once. The sample was PBMCs or a T cell subset sorted from them (not recorded which). The receptors were gathered from an adult woman who had mild COVID-19 (a few samples of this study predate the infection). Cell type and time point are not known.

The rearrangement uses TRBV7-2 and TRBJ1-2; D gene ambiguous. V lost 1 base and J 8 bases, leaving 17 bases between the germline ends. The CDR3 extends over 15 amino acids. Germline values: CDR1 SGHTA, CDR2 FQGNSA. The CDR3 is CASSLGVQVPSGYTF. DNA of the CDR3: TGTGCCAGCAGCTTAGGGGTCCAGGTCCCATCCGGCTACACCTTC.

The CDR3 protein is CASSYFGGADTQYF. The DNA of the CDR3 is TGTGCCAGCAGTTACTTCGGGGGCGCAGATACGCAGTATTTT. The chain has TRBV6-2 or TRBV6-3 and TRBJ2-3, with D perhaps matching TRBD1 or TRBD2 (6 bases each). Germline CDR1 and CDR2: MNHEY and SVGEGT. The CDR3 runs to 14 residues. V was shortened by 1 base and J by 4 bases, with 9 bases between the two germline ends.

Note on this clonotype: Germline and junction disagree at one end, which may indicate a read error. The chain couples TRBV6-1 to TRBJ1-2, with a weak D call TRBD1 (5 bases). Looked up from germline, CDR1 is MNHNS and CDR2 is SASEGT. The CDR3 covers 13 residues. In nucleotides, the CDR3 is TGTGCCAGCAGTGAAGAAGGGGACTATGTCTACACCTTC. It yields the protein CASSEEGDYVYTF.

The chain joins TRBV7-9 to TRBJ2-2; the D is unclear. This CDR3 has 14 residues. The ends were cut back, 4 bases at V and 1 base at J, with 7 bases in the middle. CDR1 and CDR2 (germline): SEHNR, FQNEAQ (reference sequence). CDR3 sequence (DNA): TGTGCCAGCAGCTCGCCTCAGAACACCGGGGAGCTGTTTTTT. Residues: CASSSPQNTGELFF.

The chain uses TRBV20-1 and TRBJ1-2, with 9 bases matching TRBD1. The CDR3 covers 14 residues. CDR1 and CDR2 (germline): DFQATT, SNEGSKA (reference sequence). V lost 4 bases and J lost 5; bases outside the gene matches: 8. The DNA of the CDR3 is TGCAGTGCTATAATAGCGGGACAGGGTTATGGCTACACCTTC. This encodes CSAIIAGQGYGYTF.

This clonotype has just a few counts. The V and J genes are TRBV4-1 and TRBJ2-1; D tentatively fits TRBD1 or TRBD2 (5 bases each). From germline, CDR1 is MGHRA and CDR2 YSYEKL. The CDR3 sequence is 14 residues long. The V and J ends lost 4 bases and 10 bases respectively, with 17 bases between them. This CDR3 is CASSLQMGEREQFF. CDR3 DNA: TGCGCCAGCAGCCTACAAATGGGGGAGAGAGAGCAGTTCTTC.